The present entry profiles one TCR beta chain with its context. The target antigen is unknown. This sample stems from a study of T cell responses to AZD1222 COVID-19 vaccine. Study at large: Pooled samples include second doses given at about 4 or 12 weeks. Study-wide results and limits: The donor cohort was predominantly white British with a female majority, and clonal diversity may have been underestimated. Regions 160-218 and 743-854 dominated among vaccine-associated CD4 TCRs spanning spike.

The table came from immunoSEQ multiplex PCR; TCRdb's copy has only in-frame clones and leaves some out. The sample includes more than 95,000 clones, around 90% of them seen just once. Trimming took off 0 bases at V and 3 bases at J, with 9 bases between the two ends. The CDR3 is 14 amino acids. Germline lookup yields CDR1 MNHEY and CDR2 SMNVEV (reference sequence). The rearrangement uses TRBV27 and TRBJ2-7; TRBD2 is a possible D gene (5 bases). Sequences were derived from peripheral blood, sampled on day 0 of AZD1222 vaccination. The source is an adult in good health. The CDR3 nucleotides are TGTGCCAGCAGTTTATCTCTACGGGACTACGAGCAGTACTTC. Translation gives CASSLSLRDYEQYF.